This T cell receptor beta chain was obtained from a study of identical twins. Study-level points and caveats: A cross-sectional statistical analysis, not follow-up of the same donors, supported the conclusions.

Healthy Caucasians alone served as donors. The V gene end was trimmed by 5 bases and the J gene end by 5 bases; junction bases not matched to a gene: 5. Per germline, CDR1 DFQATT and CDR2 SNEGSKA (reference sequence). The CDR3 covers 13 residues. TCRdb independently ran MiXCR on the 5' RACE reads; one entry per CDR3 protein. This sample has about 890,000 distinct CDR3 sequences, with approximately 13% found just once. This clonotype was found a few times. No antigen is known for it. These records were also assigned to another study, of yellow fever vaccine responses in identical twins.

The origin of this receptor is a woman aged 18-29 years in good health. V is TRBV20-1 and J is TRBJ2-7; 11 positions match TRBD2. The sequencing sample was made of PBMCs. DNA of the CDR3: TGCAGTGCTTATAGCGGGAGGGGCAACGAGCAGTACTTC. Protein: CSAYSGRGNEQYF.